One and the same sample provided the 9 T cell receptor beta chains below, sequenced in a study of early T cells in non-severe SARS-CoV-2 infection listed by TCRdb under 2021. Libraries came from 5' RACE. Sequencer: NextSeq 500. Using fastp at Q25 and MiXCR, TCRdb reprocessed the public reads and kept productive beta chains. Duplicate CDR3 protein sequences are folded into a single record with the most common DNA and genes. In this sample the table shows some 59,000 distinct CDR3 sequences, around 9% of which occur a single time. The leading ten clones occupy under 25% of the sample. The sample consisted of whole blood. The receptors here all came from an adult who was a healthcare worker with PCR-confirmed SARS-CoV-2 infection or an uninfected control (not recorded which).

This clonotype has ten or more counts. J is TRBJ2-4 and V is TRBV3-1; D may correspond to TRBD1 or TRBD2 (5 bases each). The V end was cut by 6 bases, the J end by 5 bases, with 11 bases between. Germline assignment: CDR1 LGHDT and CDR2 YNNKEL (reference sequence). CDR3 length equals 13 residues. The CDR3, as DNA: TGTGCCAGCAGTCTCCTGGGGGAAAACATTCAGTACTTC. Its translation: CASSLLGENIQYF.

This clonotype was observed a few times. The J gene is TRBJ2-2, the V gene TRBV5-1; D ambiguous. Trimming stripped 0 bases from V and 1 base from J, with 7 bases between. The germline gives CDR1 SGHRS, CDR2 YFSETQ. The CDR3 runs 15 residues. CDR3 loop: CASSLGHLNTGELFF. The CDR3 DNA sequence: TGCGCCAGCAGCTTGGGACATCTGAACACCGGGGAGCTGTTTTTT.

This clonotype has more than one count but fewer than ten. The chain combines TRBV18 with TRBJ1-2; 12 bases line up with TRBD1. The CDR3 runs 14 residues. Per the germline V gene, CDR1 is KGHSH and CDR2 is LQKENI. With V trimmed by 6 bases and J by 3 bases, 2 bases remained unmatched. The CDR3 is CASSGDRGHYGYTF. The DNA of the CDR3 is TGTGCCAGCTCCGGGGACAGGGGGCACTATGGCTACACCTTC. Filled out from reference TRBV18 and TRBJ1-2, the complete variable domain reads NAGVMQNPRHLVRRRGQEARLRCSPMKGHSHVYWYRQLPEEGLKFMVYLQKENIIDESGMPKERFSAEFPKEGPSILRIQQVVRGDSAAYFCASSGDRGHYGYTFGSGTRLTVV.

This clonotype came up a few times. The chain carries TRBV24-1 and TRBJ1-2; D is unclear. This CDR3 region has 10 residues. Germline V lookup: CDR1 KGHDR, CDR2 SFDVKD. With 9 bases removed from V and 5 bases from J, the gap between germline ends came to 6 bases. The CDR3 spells CATLWYGYTF. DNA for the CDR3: TGTGCCACCCTGTGGTATGGCTACACCTTC.

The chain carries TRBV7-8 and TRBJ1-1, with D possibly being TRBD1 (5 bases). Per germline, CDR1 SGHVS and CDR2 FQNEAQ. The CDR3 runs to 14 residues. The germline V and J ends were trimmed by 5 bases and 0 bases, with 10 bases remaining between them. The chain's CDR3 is CASSKDRLNTEAFF. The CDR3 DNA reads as TGTGCCAGCAGCAAAGACAGACTGAACACTGAAGCTTTCTTT.

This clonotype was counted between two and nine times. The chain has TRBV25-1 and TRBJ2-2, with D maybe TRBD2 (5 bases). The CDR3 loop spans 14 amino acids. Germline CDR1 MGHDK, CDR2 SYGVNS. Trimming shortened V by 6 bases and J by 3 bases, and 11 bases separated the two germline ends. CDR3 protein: CASRGGGHTGELFF. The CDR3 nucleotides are TGTGCCAGCAGAGGTGGCGGGCACACCGGGGAGCTGTTTTTT.

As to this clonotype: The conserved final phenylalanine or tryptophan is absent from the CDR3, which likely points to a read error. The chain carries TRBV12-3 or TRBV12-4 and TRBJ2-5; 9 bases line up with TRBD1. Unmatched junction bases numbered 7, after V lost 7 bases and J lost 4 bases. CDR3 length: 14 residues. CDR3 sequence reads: CASTLTGGGETQYI. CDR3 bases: TGTGCCAGCACTCTGACAGGGGGAGGAGAGACCCAGTACATC.

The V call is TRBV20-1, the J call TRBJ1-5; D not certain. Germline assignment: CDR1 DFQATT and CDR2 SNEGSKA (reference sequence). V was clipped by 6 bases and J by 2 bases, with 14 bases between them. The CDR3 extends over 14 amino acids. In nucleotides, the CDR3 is TGCAGTGCCCAGACCCCTGAGGGCAATCAGCCCCAGCATTTT. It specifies CSAQTPEGNQPQHF.

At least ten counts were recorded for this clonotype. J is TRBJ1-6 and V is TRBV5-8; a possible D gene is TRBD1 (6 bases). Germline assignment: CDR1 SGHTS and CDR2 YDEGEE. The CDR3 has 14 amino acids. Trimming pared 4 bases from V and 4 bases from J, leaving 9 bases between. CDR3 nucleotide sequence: TGTGCCAGCAGCAACAGGGAGTATAATTCACCCCTCCACTTT. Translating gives CASSNREYNSPLHF.